These 8 T cell receptor beta chains were sequenced from one sample in a study of T cells after yellow fever vaccination (dated by TCRdb to 2018 to 2020). The meaning of the sample's treatment or condition label: live attenuated yellow fever vaccine strain. Libraries were made using 5' RACE. Sequenced using an Illumina HiSeq 2500. Through fastp at Q25 and MiXCR, TCRdb rebuilt clones from the public reads, retaining in-frame beta chains. Rows are combined by CDR3 protein, so each entry shows the most common genes and DNA. Within this sample are hundreds of thousands of distinct CDR3 sequences, with approximately 9% of them counted one time only. The ten largest clones represent roughly 18% of the sample. This sample comprised PBMCs, obtained on the day of the first yellow fever vaccination. The receptors were gathered from a man aged 18 to 29 who received the YFV17D yellow fever vaccine.

The table lists this clonotype with a few counts. This rearrangement joins TRBV4-3 to TRBJ2-7; D may match TRBD1 or TRBD2 (5 bases each). Germline V gene lookup returns CDR1 LGHNA and CDR2 YSLEER. This CDR3 has 16 residues. The V and J ends lost 4 bases and 0 bases respectively, with 16 bases between them. For the CDR3, the DNA is TGCGCCAGCAGCCGGAACGCCAAGGGGAGCTCCTACGAGCAGTACTTC. Translation: CASSRNAKGSSYEQYF.

The V gene is TRBV29-1, the J gene TRBJ2-7; perhaps D is TRBD1 or TRBD2 (6 bases each). This CDR3 region has 12 residues. The germline V and J ends were trimmed by 8 bases and 4 bases, with 15 bases remaining between them. The germline V gene has CDR1 SQVTM and CDR2 ANQGSEA. CDR3 sequence (DNA): TGCAGCATCAGGACGGGGGCTTACGAGCAGTACTTC. This encodes CSIRTGAYEQYF.

This clonotype has only a few counts. The chain has TRBV7-9 and TRBJ1-4; 7 bases fit TRBD1. The CDR3 extends over 16 amino acids. V was pared by 5 bases and J by 3 bases, with 9 bases of the junction left unmatched. CDR1 and CDR2 from the germline V gene are SEHNR and FQNEAQ (reference sequence). CDR3 residues: CASSITQTGSNEKLFF. The DNA for the CDR3 is TGTGCCAGCAGCATTACCCAGACAGGGTCTAATGAAAAACTGTTTTTT.

This chain links TRBV9 with TRBJ2-2, with D maybe TRBD1 (6 bases). This CDR3 is 16 amino acids long. V was trimmed by 3 bases and J by 6 bases, leaving 18 bases between them. Per germline, CDR1 SGDLS and CDR2 YYNGEE. The CDR3 loop reads CASSETGGVAAGELFF. Written as DNA, the CDR3 is TGTGCCAGCAGCGAGACAGGTGGAGTGGCGGCCGGGGAGCTGTTTTTT.

This clonotype has more than one count but fewer than ten. This CDR3 reads CSASDSGGDGYTF. The CDR3 coding sequence is TGCAGTGCTAGTGATTCAGGGGGCGACGGCTACACCTTC. The rearrangement joins TRBV20-1 to TRBJ1-2, with 8 bases aligning to TRBD1. Looked up from germline, CDR1 is DFQATT and CDR2 is SNEGSKA (reference sequence). The CDR3 has 13 amino acids. Losses at the gene ends were 3 bases for V and 8 bases for J; bases not matched to a gene: 8.

On this clonotype: Sequence at one end of the junction differs from germline and may be a read error. The rearrangement links TRBV3-1 to TRBJ2-5; tentatively, D is TRBD2 (5 bases). This CDR3 comprises 14 residues. Germline assignment: CDR1 LGHDT and CDR2 YNNKEL (reference sequence). The CDR3 nucleotides are TGTGCCAGCAGCCCAACTCAGGTTGGGAGCCGTACCCACTTC. Amino acids: CASSPTQVGSRTHF.

Ten or more counts support this clonotype. CDR3 amino acids: CATTGGGPNTEAFF. The CDR3 nucleotides are TGTGCCACTACCGGGGGGGGGCCGAACACTGAAGCTTTCTTT. V usage is TRBV18 and J usage is TRBJ1-1, with TRBD1 as a possible D gene (6 bases). This CDR3 has 14 amino acids. Trimming left V 10 bases short and J 1 base short, with 16 bases between. Germline CDR1 reads KGHSH; CDR2 reads LQKENI.

This chain uses TRBV12-3 or TRBV12-4 with TRBJ1-1, with TRBD1 identical over 7 bases. V lost 5 bases and J lost 6; bases outside the gene matches: 9. CDR3 length equals 14 residues. CDR3 residues: CASSGRQGVSEAFF. CDR3 sequence (DNA): TGTGCCAGCAGTGGACGACAGGGAGTCTCTGAAGCTTTCTTT.